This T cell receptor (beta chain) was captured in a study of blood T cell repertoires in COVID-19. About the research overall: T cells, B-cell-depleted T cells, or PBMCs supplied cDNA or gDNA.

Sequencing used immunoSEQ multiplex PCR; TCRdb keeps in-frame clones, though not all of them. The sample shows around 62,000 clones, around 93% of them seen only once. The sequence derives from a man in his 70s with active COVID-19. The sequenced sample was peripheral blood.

The CDR3: CASSGGLGQLQETQYF. As DNA, the CDR3 is TGTGCCAGCAGCGGGGGGTTGGGCCAGCTACAAGAGACCCAGTACTTC. V and J are TRBV5-6 and TRBJ2-5; possibly TRBD2 for D (6 bases). Germline lookup yields CDR1 SGHDT and CDR2 YYEEEE. V was trimmed by 4 bases and J by 2 bases, leaving 18 bases between them. The CDR3 sequence is 16 residues long.